A single sample gave rise to the 14 T cell receptor beta chains below, sequenced in a study of blood T cell repertoires in COVID-19 (dated by TCRdb to about 2020). Libraries came from the immunoSEQ multiplex PCR assay. The table was pulled from immuneACCESS by TCRdb, which kept in-frame rearrangements only. Such tables lose some clones; where checked, under half of the loss comes from unresolved V genes, and the rest has no known cause. The sample includes 40,000 to 50,000 clones, with over 75% observed a single time. Of the sample, approximately 40% is held by the ten largest clones. Sequenced material: peripheral blood. The receptors derive from a woman of 80 years or more with acute or convalescent COVID-19.

The chain is built from TRBV11-3 and TRBJ2-7, with 7 bases fitting TRBD2. Germline values: CDR1 SGHNT, CDR2 YENEEA. After removal of 4 bases from V and 0 bases from J, the junction contained 6 bases not matched to a gene. The CDR3 runs to 15 residues. As DNA, the CDR3 is TGTGCCAGCAGCTCCGACGGGGGGAACTCCTACGAGCAGTACTTC. Residues: CASSSDGGNSYEQYF.

The V and J genes are TRBV2 and TRBJ1-1, with 7 bases lining up with TRBD1. Germline assignment: CDR1 SNHLY and CDR2 FYNNEI. This CDR3 has 14 residues. With V trimmed by 6 bases and J by 3 bases, 7 bases remained unmatched. The CDR3 DNA follows: TGTGCCAGCAGCGAGCGGACAGGAGACACTGAAGCTTTCTTT. Residues: CASSERTGDTEAFF.

The rearrangement joins TRBV19 to TRBJ1-5; D ambiguous. Per the germline V gene, CDR1 is LNHDA and CDR2 is SQIVND (reference sequence). V was trimmed by 5 bases and J by 3 bases, leaving 5 bases between them. This CDR3 comprises 12 residues. The CDR3 sequence: CASSFLNQPQHF. CDR3 DNA sequence: TGTGCCAGTAGTTTTCTCAATCAGCCCCAGCATTTT.

This chain connects TRBV7-2 to TRBJ1-4; a possible D gene is TRBD1 (5 bases). Trimming removed 1 base from V and 7 bases from J, with 22 bases in between. This CDR3 has 18 residues. Germline assignment: CDR1 SGHTA and CDR2 FQGNSA. CDR3 bases: TGTGCCAGCAGCTTAGAGAGAGGGAGGGGAGGAGAAATTGAAAAACTGTTTTTT. Translated, it gives CASSLERGRGGEIEKLFF.

CDR3 residues: CSAVRQQETQYF. The CDR3 DNA follows: TGCAGCGCCGTCCGACAGCAAGAGACCCAGTACTTC. The chain links TRBV29-1 to TRBJ2-5, with D perhaps matching TRBD1 (5 bases). This CDR3 has 12 amino acids. Per the germline V gene, CDR1 is SQVTM and CDR2 is ANQGSEA. Trimming took 7 bases from V and 2 from J, leaving 11 bases between them.

This chain links TRBV6-4 with TRBJ2-1; weak D call: TRBD2 (6 bases). The V gene's germline CDR1 is MRHNA and CDR2 SNTAGT. Trimming took 5 bases from V and 7 from J, leaving 12 bases between them. The CDR3 sequence is 13 residues long. CDR3 coding DNA: TGTGCCAGCAGTCTGGAAGGAGGGAATGAGCAGTTCTTC. Its protein is CASSLEGGNEQFF.

This clone was seen a single time. The gene calls are TRBV7-9 and TRBJ1-2; perhaps TRBD1 as D (5 bases). This CDR3 is 12 amino acids long. V was shortened by 1 base and J by 8 bases, with 8 bases between the two germline ends. The germline V gene has CDR1 SEHNR and CDR2 FQNEAQ (reference sequence). CDR3 bases: TGTGCCAGCAGCTTAGGCAGGGTCGGCTACACCTTC. Its protein product is CASSLGRVGYTF.

V and J are TRBV7-2 and TRBJ1-1; 7 bases align to TRBD1. Trimming at V came to 5 bases and at J to 0 bases, leaving 6 bases not matched to a gene. The CDR3 runs 15 residues. Per the germline V gene, CDR1 is SGHTA and CDR2 is FQGNSA. Here the CDR3 DNA reads TGTGCCAGCAGCGGTCCGCAGGGGGTGAACACTGAAGCTTTCTTT. This sequence encodes CASSGPQGVNTEAFF.

The chain links TRBV18 to TRBJ2-7, with TRBD1 as a possible D gene (6 bases). This CDR3 has 14 residues. Germline V lookup: CDR1 KGHSH, CDR2 LQKENI. Trimming pared 6 bases from V and 5 bases from J, leaving 17 bases between. The CDR3 spells CASSRGQDNDEQYF. In DNA, the CDR3 is TGTGCCAGCTCCCGGGGACAAGACAACGACGAGCAGTACTTC.

The gene calls are TRBV7-9 and TRBJ2-5; D may be TRBD1 (6 bases). V lost 5 bases to trimming and J lost 2 bases, with 12 bases between them. The CDR3 spans 14 residues. Germline V gene lookup returns CDR1 SEHNR and CDR2 FQNEAQ (reference sequence). CDR3 nucleotide sequence: TGTGCCAGCAGCCCCAGGGGCCTGCAAGAGACCCAGTACTTC. It codes for CASSPRGLQETQYF. The variable domain in full, with the rest retrieved from reference TRBV7-9 and TRBJ2-5, is DTGVSQNPRHKITKRGQNVTFRCDPISEHNRLYWYRQTLGQGPEFLTYFQNEAQLEKSRLLSDRFSAERPKGSFSTLEIQRTEQGDSAMYLCASSPRGLQETQYFGPGTRLLVL.

The chain joins TRBV3-1 (or the pseudogene TRBV3-2) to TRBJ2-1; the match to TRBD2 covers 7 bases. The CDR3 sequence is 14 residues long. J lost 7 bases, V lost 0 bases, and 3 bases had no gene match. Germline V gene data show CDR1 as LGHDT and CDR2 as YNNKEL (reference sequence). CDR3 bases: TGTGCCAGCAGCCAAGATGCTAGCGGAAATGAGCAGTTCTTC. Translated: CASSQDASGNEQFF.

This clone appeared a single time. The V and J genes are TRBV19 and TRBJ1-5, with D possibly TRBD1 on 5 matching bases. The CDR3 totals 15 residues. Germline CDR1 LNHDA, CDR2 SQIVND (reference sequence). V lost 3 bases, J lost 7 bases, and 16 bases lay in between. Written as DNA, the CDR3 is TGTGCCAGTAGTATCTCTCCGGTTGGGGGGCAGCCCCAGCATTTT. The encoded protein is CASSISPVGGQPQHF.

A few counts support this clone. The chain links TRBV19 to TRBJ2-2; maybe TRBD1 (6 bases). The V end was cut by 1 base, the J end by 6 bases, with 12 bases between. Per germline, CDR1 LNHDA and CDR2 SQIVND (reference sequence). This CDR3 is 15 amino acids long. This CDR3 reads CASSIAVGASGELFF. CDR3 bases: TGTGCCAGTAGTATAGCGGTGGGGGCCTCCGGGGAGCTGTTTTTT.

The chain employs TRBV18 and TRBJ1-1, with D tentatively TRBD1 (6 bases). The CDR3 sequence is 15 residues long. The germline V gene has CDR1 KGHSH and CDR2 LQKENI. V was trimmed by 6 bases and J by 1 base, leaving 15 bases between them. Written as DNA, the CDR3 is TGTGCCAGCTCGCCATCCGGGACAACGAACACTGAAGCTTTCTTT. Residues: CASSPSGTTNTEAFF.